Following are 28 T cell receptor beta chains from one sample sequenced in a study of beta chain features in type 1 diabetes. cDNA synthesis used the whole RNA isolate, giving expressed TCRB sequences. The method was immunoSEQ multiplex PCR; TCRdb's version includes in-frame clones alone and lacks a portion of them. This table holds around 300,000 clones, approximately 11% found once. The sample was naive CD4+ T cells from blood. The receptor source for this set is a woman in her twenties or thirties in good health.

J is TRBJ1-2 and V is TRBV21-1; the D call of TRBD1 is as the table states it, not checked on the DNA. TRBV21-1 is assigned pseudogene status. This CDR3 comprises 13 residues. CDR3 amino acids: CASRVGQIYGYTF. The CDR3 region has the DNA TGTGCCAGCAGAGTAGGACAGATCTATGGCTACACCTTC.

This chain uses TRBV7-2 with TRBJ2-7; D is unclear. The germline gives CDR1 SGHTA, CDR2 FQGNSA. V lost 1 base and J 0 bases, leaving 10 bases between the germline ends. CDR3 length equals 15 residues. For the CDR3, the DNA is TGTGCCAGCAGCTTAGGGGCAGCCGACTCCTACGAGCAGTACTTC. This translates into CASSLGAADSYEQYF.

The V call is TRBV10-3, the J call TRBJ2-6, with 11 bases matching TRBD1. Losses at the gene ends were 10 bases for V and 1 base for J; bases not matched to a gene: 9. The CDR3 has 17 residues. Germline V gene data show CDR1 as ENHRY and CDR2 as SYGVKD. The CDR3: CATQPGQGDSGANVLTF. The CDR3 DNA sequence: TGTGCCACCCAACCGGGACAGGGGGATTCTGGGGCCAACGTCCTGACTTTC.

This clone was picked up a small number of times. This rearrangement joins TRBV4-3 to TRBJ2-2; 10 bases are shared with TRBD2. Germline V CDR1 and CDR2: LGHNA, YSLEER. V shed 0 bases, J shed 5 bases, and the junction held 3 bases outside the gene matches. This CDR3 is built from 16 residues. CDR3 sequence (DNA): TGCGCCAGCAGCCAAGAATCGGGACTAGCGACCGGGGAGCTGTTTTTT. Translated, it gives CASSQESGLATGELFF.

This clone was detected only a few times. V and J are TRBV19 and TRBJ2-1; 8 bases map to TRBD2. J lost 5 bases, V lost 2 bases, and 5 bases had no gene match. In germline, CDR1 is LNHDA, CDR2 SQIVND (reference sequence). CDR3 length: 15 amino acids. The CDR3 DNA reads as TGTGCCAGTAGTATACGGGGGGGCGCAGACAATGAGCAGTTCTTC. Residues: CASSIRGGADNEQFF.

The J gene is TRBJ2-7, the V gene TRBV27; tentative D call: TRBD1 (5 bases). Germline assignment: CDR1 MNHEY and CDR2 SMNVEV (reference sequence). V lost 5 bases and J 2 bases, leaving 16 bases between the germline ends. The CDR3 is 15 amino acids. The CDR3 reads CASSPNPRATYEQYF. CDR3 coding DNA: TGTGCCAGCAGTCCCAATCCCAGGGCCACCTACGAGCAGTACTTC.

There are a few counts of this clone. This same CDR3 is encoded by further DNA sequences in the sample. The rearrangement links TRBV7-2 to TRBJ2-2; a weak D match, TRBD2 (6 bases). Trimming pared 1 base from V and 5 bases from J, leaving 8 bases between. CDR1 and CDR2 from the germline V gene are SGHTA and FQGNSA. The CDR3 sequence is 14 residues long. DNA for the CDR3: TGTGCCAGCAGCTTAGTCGGGGGAACCGGGGAGCTGTTTTTT. This translates into CASSLVGGTGELFF. Filled out from reference TRBV7-2 and TRBJ2-2, the complete variable domain reads GAGVSQSPSNKVTEKGKDVELRCDPISGHTALYWYRQSLGQGLEFLIYFQGNSAPDKSGLPSDRFSAERTGGSVSTLTIQRTQQEDSAVYLCASSLVGGTGELFFGEGSRLTVL.

This clone was picked up a small number of times. The chain recombines TRBV18 with TRBJ2-7, with 13 bases matching TRBD2. This CDR3 has 16 residues. Trimming at V came to 2 bases and at J to 5 bases, leaving 6 bases not matched to a gene. Germline V gene data show CDR1 as KGHSH and CDR2 as LQKENI. CDR3: CASSPTLLAGGHEQYF. For the CDR3, the DNA is TGTGCCAGCTCACCAACCCTACTAGCGGGAGGGCACGAGCAGTACTTC. Filled out from reference TRBV18 and TRBJ2-7, the complete variable domain reads NAGVMQNPRHLVRRRGQEARLRCSPMKGHSHVYWYRQLPEEGLKFMVYLQKENIIDESGMPKERFSAEFPKEGPSILRIQQVVRGDSAAYFCASSPTLLAGGHEQYFGPGTRLTVT.

The chain combines TRBV28 with TRBJ2-5; 9 bases fit TRBD1. V trimming: 6 bases; J trimming: 5 bases; junction bases outside the gene matches: 1. This CDR3 region has 12 residues. The V gene's germline CDR1 is MDHEN and CDR2 SYDVKM. CDR3 residues: CASRQGAETQYF. The CDR3 DNA is TGTGCCAGCAGACAGGGGGCGGAGACCCAGTACTTC.

This clone showed up just a few times. The chain links TRBV5-1 to TRBJ2-3; 13 nucleotides line up with TRBD2. The CDR3 consists of 16 residues. V was pared by 4 bases and J by 0 bases, with 2 bases of the junction left unmatched. Looked up from germline, CDR1 is SGHRS and CDR2 is YFSETQ. Here the CDR3 DNA reads TGCGCCAGCAGCCCGGGACTAGCGGGAAGCACAGATACGCAGTATTTT. It yields the protein CASSPGLAGSTDTQYF.

This clone was detected only a few times. This sequence joins TRBV7-9 and TRBJ2-1; D is perhaps TRBD1 (5 bases). The CDR3 has 14 residues. Trimming pared 5 bases from V and 3 bases from J, leaving 11 bases between. Per germline, CDR1 SEHNR and CDR2 FQNEAQ (reference sequence). CDR3 loop: CASSTTASYNEQFF. CDR3 sequence (DNA): TGTGCCAGCAGCACGACAGCCAGCTACAATGAGCAGTTCTTC. Using reference TRBV7-9 and TRBJ2-1 for the parts outside the CDR3, the full variable domain is DTGVSQNPRHKITKRGQNVTFRCDPISEHNRLYWYRQTLGQGPEFLTYFQNEAQLEKSRLLSDRFSAERPKGSFSTLEIQRTEQGDSAMYLCASSTTASYNEQFFGPGTRLTVL.

The CDR3 region is CASSLRGQVWNTEAFF. In DNA, the CDR3 is TGTGCCAGCAGTTTAAGGGGACAGGTATGGAACACTGAAGCTTTCTTT. The rearrangement joins TRBV27 to TRBJ1-1, with 8 bases matching TRBD1. Germline CDR1 and CDR2: MNHEY and SMNVEV (reference sequence). With V trimmed by 2 bases and J by 1 base, 6 bases remained unmatched. The CDR3 extends over 16 amino acids.

This clone was recorded a few times. The chain uses TRBV7-2 and TRBJ2-1, with D perhaps matching TRBD2 (6 bases). This CDR3 is 12 amino acids long. The V gene's germline CDR1 is SGHTA and CDR2 FQGNSA. V gave up 5 bases and J gave up 8 bases, with 10 bases separating them. In DNA form, the CDR3 reads TGTGCCAGCAGCACACTAGCTCATGAGCAGTTCTTC. Its translation is CASSTLAHEQFF.

In its sample, this clone was seen a few times. The J gene is TRBJ2-7, the V gene TRBV20-1; D is perhaps TRBD2 (5 bases). The CDR3 extends over 11 amino acids. Germline loops: CDR1 DFQATT, CDR2 SNEGSKA (reference sequence). V gave up 4 bases and J gave up 5 bases, with 9 bases separating them. The CDR3 protein is CSATREDEQYF. The CDR3 nucleotides are TGCAGTGCTACCCGGGAAGACGAGCAGTACTTC.

This clone occurred a few times. J is TRBJ2-1 and V is TRBV19; 7 bases are shared with TRBD2. This CDR3 has 14 residues. Unmatched junction bases numbered 11, after V lost 7 bases and J lost 8 bases. Germline V gene sequence: CDR1 LNHDA, CDR2 SQIVND (reference sequence). CDR3 amino acids: CASKVAGVGDEQFF. In DNA form, the CDR3 reads TGTGCCAGTAAGGTGGCGGGAGTCGGGGATGAGCAGTTCTTC.

A few counts support this clone. At one end the junction does not follow the germline gene, possibly because of a read error. The rearrangement uses TRBV7-7 and TRBJ2-1; no clear D gene. The CDR3 extends over 15 amino acids. Per germline, CDR1 SSHAT and CDR2 FNYEAQ (reference sequence). The CDR3, as DNA: TGTGCTAGCAGTTTCGCTCAAGGCGGCTACAATGAGCAGTTCTTC. It encodes CASSFAQGGYNEQFF. The entire variable domain, with the rest obtained from reference TRBV7-7 and TRBJ2-1, is as follows: GAGVSQSPRYKVTKRGQDVTLRCDPISSHATLYWYQQALGQGPEFLTYFNYEAQPDKSGLPSDRFSAERPEGSISTLTIQRTEQRDSAMYRCASSFAQGGYNEQFFGPGTRLTVL.

Only a few counts were recorded for this clone. The rearrangement uses TRBV18 and TRBJ2-1; 14 bases are a match to TRBD2. CDR3 length equals 17 residues. V gave up 4 bases and J gave up 7 bases; unmatched junction bases: 9. Germline-derived CDR1 and CDR2 are KGHSH and LQKENI. The CDR3 DNA reads as TGTGCCAGCTCACTGGGCGGGACTAGCGGGAGACGGAATGAGCAGTTCTTC. It encodes CASSLGGTSGRRNEQFF.

This clone was recorded a few times. The J gene is TRBJ2-1, the V gene TRBV7-3; TRBD2 agrees at 13 bases. V dropped 0 bases and J dropped 7; count of bases not matched to a gene: 3. The CDR3 has 16 amino acids. Germline V gene data show CDR1 as SGHTA and CDR2 as FQGTGA. The CDR3 region has the DNA TGTGCCAGCAGCTTAACGGGACTAGCGGGACGTAATGAGCAGTTCTTC. It codes for CASSLTGLAGRNEQFF.

This chain connects TRBV6-5 to TRBJ2-5; 7 positions agree with TRBD1. CDR1 MNHEY and CDR2 SVGAGI come from the germline V gene. V gave up 8 bases and J gave up 1 base; unmatched junction bases: 4. The CDR3 runs to 13 residues. DNA for the CDR3: TGTGCCAGCCGTGGGACAGTCCAAGAGACCCAGTACTTC. This codes for CASRGTVQETQYF.

There are a few counts of this clone. The CDR3 is CASSKTSNGANVLTF. CDR3 coding DNA: TGTGCCAGCAGCAAAACTAGTAATGGGGCCAACGTCCTGACTTTC. The V call is TRBV7-9, the J call TRBJ2-6; a weak D match, TRBD2 (5 bases). V was cut by 5 bases and J by 3 bases, with 11 bases left in between. The CDR3 covers 15 residues. CDR1 and CDR2 from the germline V gene are SEHNR and FQNEAQ (reference sequence).

The chain joins TRBV28 to TRBJ1-5; D is perhaps TRBD1 (5 bases). V was clipped by 5 bases and J by 7 bases, with 9 bases between them. Germline V gene lookup returns CDR1 MDHEN and CDR2 SYDVKM. The CDR3 contains 12 residues. As DNA, the CDR3 is TGTGCCAGCAGTCAGACAGCGCAGCCCCAGCATTTT. This encodes CASSQTAQPQHF.

This clone was found a few times. This chain uses TRBV7-8 with TRBJ2-5; the D gene is possibly TRBD2 (5 bases). Germline-derived CDR1 and CDR2 are SGHVS and FQNEAQ. Between the trimmed V and J ends, which lost 1 base and 2 bases, there was a span of 14 bases. The CDR3 spans 16 residues. The CDR3 loop is CASSLEIAGVQETQYF. CDR3 bases: TGTGCCAGCAGCTTAGAGATTGCGGGCGTACAAGAGACCCAGTACTTC. The full variable domain, rest sourced from reference TRBV7-8 and TRBJ2-5, is GAGVSQSPRYKVAKRGQDVALRCDPISGHVSLFWYQQALGQGPEFLTYFQNEAQLDKSGLPSDRFFAERPEGSVSTLKIQRTQQEDSAVYLCASSLEIAGVQETQYFGPGTRLLVL.

V is TRBV9 and J is TRBJ2-6; the match to TRBD2 covers 8 bases. Germline V lookup: CDR1 SGDLS, CDR2 YYNGEE. J was trimmed by 2 bases and V by 3 bases; bases with no gene match: 10. This CDR3 is built from 18 residues. The CDR3: CASSGGGAGVTGANVLTF. Here the CDR3 DNA reads TGTGCCAGCAGCGGTGGGGGAGCGGGAGTGACTGGGGCCAACGTCCTGACTTTC. Together with reference TRBV9 and TRBJ2-6, the CDR3 gives the full variable domain: DSGVTQTPKHLITATGQRVTLRCSPRSGDLSVYWYQQSLDQGLQFLIQYYNGEERAKGNILERFSAQQFPDLHSELNLSSLELGDSALYFCASSGGGAGVTGANVLTFGAGSRLTVL.

A few counts support this clone. V usage is TRBV6-1 and J usage is TRBJ2-2; 8 bases align to TRBD2. The CDR3 runs to 17 residues. V dropped 3 bases and J dropped 8; count of bases not matched to a gene: 14. Germline V gives CDR1 MNHNS, CDR2 SASEGT. The CDR3 nucleotides read TGTGCCAGCAGTGAGGGGAAAAGCGGGAGTGTACAAGGGGAGCTGTTTTTT. This gives the protein CASSEGKSGSVQGELFF.

In this sample, this clone turned up a few times. This rearrangement joins TRBV5-1 to TRBJ2-1; 11 bases agree with TRBD2. The trim removed 3 bases at V and 0 bases at J, leaving 8 bases unmatched. Germline V gene sequence: CDR1 SGHRS, CDR2 YFSETQ. This CDR3 contains 18 residues. CDR3 residues: CASSYRLAGFDSYNEQFF. The CDR3 DNA sequence: TGCGCCAGCAGCTATAGACTAGCGGGATTCGACTCCTACAATGAGCAGTTCTTC.

The table lists this clone with a few counts. This chain connects TRBV5-1 to TRBJ2-3; 7 bases are a match to TRBD1. This CDR3 comprises 14 residues. Germline-derived CDR1 and CDR2 are SGHRS and YFSETQ. The ends lost 2 bases at V and 5 bases at J; junction bases unmatched: 5. The CDR3 DNA sequence: TGCGCCAGCAGCTTAACAGGGGCCGGAGATACGCAGTATTTT. This sequence encodes CASSLTGAGDTQYF.

In this sample, this clone turned up a few times. V usage is TRBV19 and J usage is TRBJ2-1, with 12 nucleotides matching TRBD1. The V segment lost 3 bases and the J segment 8 bases; nucleotides outside the gene matches: 2. Germline lookup yields CDR1 LNHDA and CDR2 SQIVND (reference sequence). This CDR3 is 14 amino acids long. The CDR3, as DNA: TGTGCCAGTAGTATGGGACAGGGGGCATATGAGCAGTTCTTC. This encodes CASSMGQGAYEQFF.

This clone was seen more than once but under ten times. CDR3 bases: TGTGCCACCAGCAGCCGGGGGACTAGCGGGAGAAATGAGCAGTTCTTC. Translation gives CATSSRGTSGRNEQFF. The gene calls are TRBV15 and TRBJ2-1; 14 bases align to TRBD2. This CDR3 spans 16 amino acids. Germline assignment: CDR1 LNHNV and CDR2 YYDKDF (reference sequence). The junction had 5 bases not matched to a gene; V was cut back by 3 bases and J by 7 bases.